A single sample is the source of the 27 T cell receptor beta chains below, sequenced in a study of T cells in Graves' hyperthyroidism and ophthalmopathy. Amplification of TCR beta CDR3 regions used RNA as the template. First-round RT-PCR targeting the TCR CDR3 was performed with the HTBI primer set. TCRdb reprocessed the multiplex PCR reads with MiXCR, giving one entry per CDR3 protein. The sample holds about 690,000 distinct CDR3 sequences, roughly 17% seen once. Source material: blood. These receptors came from a man between 50 and 59 years old with Graves' hyperthyroidism.

This clonotype was observed a handful of times. CDR3 sequence: CASSYRPPAGETQYF. CDR3 nucleotide sequence: TGTGCCAGCAGTTACCGCCCACCGGCCGGAGAGACCCAGTACTTC. V gene TRBV6-2 or TRBV6-3 combines with J gene TRBJ2-5; D gene ambiguous. The germline gives CDR1 MNHEY, CDR2 SVGEGT. V was shortened by 2 bases and J by 4 bases, with 14 bases between the two germline ends. The CDR3 consists of 15 residues.

CDR3 sequence (DNA): TGTGCCAGCAGCGTAGCCCCCGGACAGGAGAAGAACACCGGGGAGCTGTTTTTT. This sequence encodes CASSVAPGQEKNTGELFF. The chain carries TRBV9 and TRBJ2-2; 7 bases line up with TRBD1. Germline CDR1 SGDLS, CDR2 YYNGEE. The CDR3 consists of 18 residues. Unmatched junction bases numbered 9, after V lost 0 bases and J lost 1 base.

This clonotype turned up a few times. The chain is built from TRBV5-1 and TRBJ2-3, with 15 bases aligning to TRBD2. V lost 5 bases, J lost 4 bases, and 8 bases stayed unmatched. The length of the CDR3 is 17 residues. Germline lookup yields CDR1 SGHRS and CDR2 YFSETQ. CDR3 residues: CASRPGLAGGPADTQYF. CDR3 in DNA: TGCGCCAGCAGGCCTGGACTAGCGGGAGGGCCCGCAGATACGCAGTATTTT.

Only a few counts were recorded for this clonotype. The chain links TRBV19 to TRBJ1-2; D is possibly TRBD1 (6 bases). This CDR3 has 19 residues. V was clipped by 8 bases and J by 2 bases, with 30 bases between them. From germline, CDR1 is LNHDA and CDR2 SQIVND (reference sequence). CDR3 amino acids: CASSSLPEGGFARNYGYTF. CDR3 DNA: TGTGCCAGTTCGTCCCTCCCGGAGGGGGGATTCGCGAGGAACTATGGCTACACCTTC.

This clonotype was detected once. Mismatch with germline at one junction end may stem from a read error. This rearrangement joins TRBV2 to TRBJ1-1, with a possible D match to TRBD1 (5 bases). The length of the CDR3 is 15 residues. Germline V gene lookup returns CDR1 SNHLY and CDR2 FYNNEI. The CDR3 region is CATSWPGTANTEAFF. As DNA, the CDR3 is TGTGCCACCAGCTGGCCGGGGACGGCGAACACCGAAGCTTTCTTT. The full variable domain, rest sourced from reference TRBV2 and TRBJ1-1, is EPEVTQTPSHQVTQMGQEVILRCVPISNHLYFYWYRQILGQKVEFLVSFYNNEISEKSEIFDDQFSVERPDGSNFTLKIRSTKLEDSAMYFCATSWPGTANTEAFFGQGTRLTVV.

V is TRBV6-2 or TRBV6-3 and J is TRBJ1-2, with D unclear. CDR3 length equals 14 residues. Trimming removed 4 bases from V and 4 bases from J, with 13 bases in between. Germline V gene sequence: CDR1 MNHEY, CDR2 SVGEGT. The CDR3 loop is CASSSVTNSYGYTF. CDR3 in DNA: TGTGCCAGCAGTTCGGTCACGAACAGCTATGGCTACACCTTC.

The gene calls are TRBV13 and TRBJ2-2; D gene ambiguous. The CDR3 contains 15 residues. V shed 2 bases and J shed 4 bases, with 11 bases lying between them. Germline CDR1 is PRHDT and CDR2 is FYEKMQ (reference sequence). The CDR3 sequence: CASSLRTDVTGELFF. CDR3 DNA sequence: TGTGCCAGCAGCTTAAGGACGGACGTCACCGGGGAGCTGTTTTTT.

This clonotype was counted between two and nine times. The chain links TRBV18 to TRBJ1-4; D may be TRBD1 (6 bases). Germline CDR1 reads KGHSH; CDR2 reads LQKENI. The CDR3 loop spans 14 amino acids. The ends were cut back, 8 bases at V and 0 bases at J, with 10 bases in the middle. CDR3 in amino acids: CASTKGATNEKLFF. The CDR3 region has the DNA TGTGCCAGCACAAAGGGGGCAACTAATGAAAAACTGTTTTTT.

This clonotype was counted at least ten times. The chain is built from TRBV3-1 and TRBJ2-7, with D perhaps TRBD2 (6 bases). Germline V gene sequence: CDR1 LGHDT, CDR2 YNNKEL (reference sequence). Trimming removed 4 bases at V and 3 bases at J, with 13 bases between. The CDR3 contains 14 residues. The CDR3 spells CASSPRDSFYEQYF. CDR3 coding DNA: TGTGCCAGCAGCCCCCGGGACTCATTCTACGAGCAGTACTTC.

The chain combines TRBV7-9 with TRBJ2-3; D gene ambiguous. Trimming pared 5 bases from V and 4 bases from J, leaving 13 bases between. This CDR3 is 14 amino acids long. Germline CDR1 SEHNR, CDR2 FQNEAQ (reference sequence). The DNA for the CDR3 is TGTGCCAGCAGCCTAGGAGTGTCCCCAGATACGCAGTATTTT. It codes for CASSLGVSPDTQYF.

V usage is TRBV12-3 or TRBV12-4 and J usage is TRBJ2-1; 10 positions match TRBD1. V was clipped by 6 bases and J by 12 bases; unmatched bases: 20. CDR3 size: 17 residues. Here the CDR3 reads CASRPGQGTRGAHGQFF. The CDR3 region has the DNA TGTGCCAGCAGGCCGGGACAGGGGACCAGAGGGGCCCATGGGCAGTTCTTC.

This clonotype has ten or more counts. V is TRBV12-3 or TRBV12-4 and J is TRBJ2-3; unclear D gene. V shed 1 base and J shed 0 bases, with 8 bases lying between them. The CDR3 length is 15 residues. The CDR3: CASSLEFLSTDTQYF. Written as DNA, the CDR3 is TGTGCCAGCAGTTTAGAGTTCCTTAGCACAGATACGCAGTATTTT.

The chain couples TRBV5-5 to TRBJ1-1; unclear D gene. The V gene's germline CDR1 is SGHKS and CDR2 YYEKEE (reference sequence). The germline V and J ends were trimmed by 4 bases and 0 bases, with 16 bases remaining between them. The CDR3 runs to 16 residues. Written as DNA, the CDR3 is TGTGCCAGCAGCCCGGCCTGGCTGGTGATGAACACTGAAGCTTTCTTT. It translates to CASSPAWLVMNTEAFF.

This clonotype was seen ten or more times. The chain is built from TRBV2 and TRBJ2-5, with 13 bases that match TRBD2. The length of the CDR3 is 17 residues. Germline CDR1 is SNHLY and CDR2 is FYNNEI. J lost 1 base, V lost 6 bases, and 8 bases had no gene match. CDR3 in DNA: TGTGCCAGCAGCCCGATGACTAGCGGGAGGCCCCAAGAGACCCAGTACTTC. This gives the protein CASSPMTSGRPQETQYF. The full variable domain, with the rest looked up from reference TRBV2 and TRBJ2-5, is EPEVTQTPSHQVTQMGQEVILRCVPISNHLYFYWYRQILGQKVEFLVSFYNNEISEKSEIFDDQFSVERPDGSNFTLKIRSTKLEDSAMYFCASSPMTSGRPQETQYFGPGTRLLVL.

This clonotype was found a few times. This chain joins TRBV12-3 or TRBV12-4 and TRBJ2-1; TRBD2 aligns across 11 bases. The CDR3 runs to 19 residues. J was trimmed by 0 bases and V by 7 bases; bases with no gene match: 14. CDR3 sequence: CASTLLLAGGNNSYNEQFF. In DNA, the CDR3 is TGTGCCAGCACCCTCCTCCTAGCGGGAGGAAATAACTCCTACAATGAGCAGTTCTTC.

This clonotype was recorded many times. One end of the junction fails to match germline, which may point to a read error. The chain couples TRBV12-3 or TRBV12-4 to TRBJ1-1, with D perhaps TRBD1 (6 bases). CDR3 length: 13 residues. The CDR3 here is CTSSKTGSTEAFF. CDR3 nucleotide sequence: TGTACCAGCAGTAAAACAGGGAGCACTGAAGCTTTCTTT.

The rearrangement links TRBV7-9 to TRBJ2-7; 10 nucleotides agree with TRBD2. In germline, CDR1 is SEHNR, CDR2 FQNEAQ (reference sequence). The CDR3 totals 16 residues. V dropped 1 base and J dropped 0; count of bases not matched to a gene: 3. The CDR3 protein is CASSLEASGGSYEQYF. CDR3 DNA: TGTGCCAGCAGCTTAGAAGCTAGCGGGGGCTCCTACGAGCAGTACTTC.

This clonotype was observed a few times. The chain couples TRBV3-1 to TRBJ2-3; D ambiguous. In germline, CDR1 is LGHDT, CDR2 YNNKEL (reference sequence). V shed 5 bases and J shed 5 bases, with 11 bases lying between them. This CDR3 has 13 residues. CDR3 in DNA: TGTGCCAGCAGCGCCGAAACTTTAGATACGCAGTATTTT. It codes for CASSAETLDTQYF.

V gene TRBV7-6 combines with J gene TRBJ1-1; 10 positions match TRBD1. V shed 6 bases and J 3 bases; nucleotides not matched to a gene: 4. The CDR3 spans 14 residues. Per germline, CDR1 SGHVS and CDR2 FNYEAQ. CDR3 in amino acids: CASRPDRGDTEAFF. In DNA, the CDR3 is TGTGCCAGCAGACCGGACAGGGGGGACACTGAAGCTTTCTTT.

This clonotype appeared many times. The gene calls are TRBV28 and TRBJ2-7; 7 positions match TRBD2. V was pared by 6 bases and J by 7 bases, with 12 bases of the junction left unmatched. The CDR3 sequence is 14 residues long. Germline lookup yields CDR1 MDHEN and CDR2 SYDVKM. The CDR3 region has the DNA TGTGCCAGCAGGGGACTGGGGGAGGGAGGTGAGCAGTACTTC. Encoded protein: CASRGLGEGGEQYF. The whole variable domain, filled in from reference TRBV28 and TRBJ2-7, reads DVKVTQSSRYLVKRTGEKVFLECVQDMDHENMFWYRQDPGLGLRLIYFSYDVKMKEKGDIPEGYSVSREKKERFSLILESASTNQTSMYLCASRGLGEGGEQYFGPGTRLTVT.

This clonotype has only a few counts. The DNA for the CDR3 is TGCAGTGCTACGTCTCCCCCAAGCAATGAGCAGTTCTTC. It codes for CSATSPPSNEQFF. The chain carries TRBV20-1 and TRBJ2-1; D not certain. The CDR3 covers 13 residues. Germline lookup yields CDR1 DFQATT and CDR2 SNEGSKA (reference sequence). V dropped 4 bases and J dropped 6 bases, with 13 bases sitting between them.

CDR3 region: CASSSLSGSHNEQFF. DNA for the CDR3: TGTGCCAGCAGCTCCCTTAGCGGGAGCCACAATGAGCAGTTCTTC. The rearrangement links TRBV7-6 to TRBJ2-1, with 9 positions matching TRBD2. Looked up from germline, CDR1 is SGHVS and CDR2 is FNYEAQ. V shed 4 bases, J shed 5 bases, and the junction held 6 bases outside the gene matches. This CDR3 is built from 15 residues.

The chain uses TRBV18 and TRBJ2-7; 15 positions agree with TRBD2. Germline values: CDR1 KGHSH, CDR2 LQKENI. The CDR3 is made up of 17 amino acids. V was clipped by 0 bases and J by 6 bases; unmatched bases: 6. The CDR3 DNA reads TGTGCCAGCTCACCACCGGGACTAGCGGGAGGTCAGGGCGAGCAGTACTTC. It codes for CASSPPGLAGGQGEQYF.

This clonotype was seen at least ten times. The chain carries TRBV10-3 and TRBJ2-3; D possibly matches TRBD1 or TRBD2 (5 bases each). The CDR3 sequence is 15 residues long. Germline V CDR1 and CDR2: ENHRY, SYGVKD. Between the trimmed V and J ends, which lost 0 bases and 3 bases, there was a span of 10 bases. This CDR3 is CAISESNGATDTQYF. CDR3 sequence (DNA): TGTGCCATCAGTGAGTCGAACGGGGCGACAGATACGCAGTATTTT.

Many counts were recorded for this clonotype. The V call is TRBV11-2, the J call TRBJ2-7, with D possibly called TRBD1 or TRBD2 (5 bases each). CDR1 and CDR2 from the germline V gene are SGHAT and FQNNGV. This CDR3 has 13 residues. Trimming left V 5 bases short and J 3 bases short, with 11 bases between. The CDR3 loop is CASSQGRLYEQYF. CDR3 sequence (DNA): TGTGCCAGCAGCCAGGGACGGCTCTACGAGCAGTACTTC.

This chain joins TRBV6-1 and TRBJ2-1; 15 bases fit TRBD2. With V trimmed by 6 bases and J by 7 bases, 4 bases remained unmatched. CDR3 length: 15 amino acids. CDR1 and CDR2 (germline): MNHNS, SASEGT. CDR3 nucleotide sequence: TGTGCCAGCAGGCCAGGACTAGCGGGAGGGAATGAGCAGTTCTTC. Encoded protein: CASRPGLAGGNEQFF.

There are many counts of this clonotype. The genes are TRBV28 and TRBJ1-2; no clear D. Trimming left V 5 bases short and J 0 bases short, with 13 bases between. The CDR3 consists of 15 residues. Germline CDR1 is MDHEN and CDR2 is SYDVKM. This CDR3 reads CASSPPRTSNYGYTF. In DNA form, the CDR3 reads TGTGCCAGCAGTCCCCCCAGGACTTCTAACTATGGCTACACCTTC.